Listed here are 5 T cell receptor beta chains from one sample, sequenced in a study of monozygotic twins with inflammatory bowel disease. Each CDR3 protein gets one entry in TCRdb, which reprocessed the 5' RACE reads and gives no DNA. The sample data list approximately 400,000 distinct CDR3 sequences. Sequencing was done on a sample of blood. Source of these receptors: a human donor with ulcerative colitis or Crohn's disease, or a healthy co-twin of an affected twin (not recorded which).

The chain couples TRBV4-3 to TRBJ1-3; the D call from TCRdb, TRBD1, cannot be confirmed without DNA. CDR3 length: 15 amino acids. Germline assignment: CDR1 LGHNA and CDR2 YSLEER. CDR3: CASSQRTGFGNTIYF.

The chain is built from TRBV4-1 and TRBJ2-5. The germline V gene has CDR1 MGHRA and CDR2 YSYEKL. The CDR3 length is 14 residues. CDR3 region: CASSQDQPAETQYF.

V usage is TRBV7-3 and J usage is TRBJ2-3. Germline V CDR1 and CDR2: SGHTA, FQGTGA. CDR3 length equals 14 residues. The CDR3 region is CASSSLTTPDTQYF.

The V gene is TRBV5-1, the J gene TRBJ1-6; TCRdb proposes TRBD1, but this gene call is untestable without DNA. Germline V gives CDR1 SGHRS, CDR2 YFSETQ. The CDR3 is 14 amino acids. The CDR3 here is CASSLIPDNSPLHF. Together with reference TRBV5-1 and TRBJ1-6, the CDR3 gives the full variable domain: KAGVTQTPRYLIKTRGQQVTLSCSPISGHRSVSWYQQTPGQGLQFLFEYFSETQRNKGNFPGRFSGRQFSNSRSEMNVSTLELGDSALYLCASSLIPDNSPLHFGNGTRLTVT.

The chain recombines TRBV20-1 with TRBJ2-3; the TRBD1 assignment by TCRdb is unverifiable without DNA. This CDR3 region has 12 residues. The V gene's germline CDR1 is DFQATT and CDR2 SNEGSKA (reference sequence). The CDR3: CRGGASPDTQYF.